This TCR beta chain was sequenced in a study of T-cell memory formation after mild COVID-19 (dated by TCRdb to about 2021). Describing the broader study: TCR sequence clusters from the two donors were largely donor specific. Longitudinal TCRalpha and TCRbeta repertoire sequencing tracked T-cell clones expanding and contracting after mild COVID-19 in two donors. The cohort was made up of two young adult volunteers, one female and one male, who were previously healthy. Points the paper makes about the study in general: Some responding clones were detected in pre-infection memory, which suggested that pre-existing cross-reactive memory T cells had joined the SARS-CoV-2 response. Contracting CD4+ clones were located mainly in the CM and EM memory subsets, whereas CD8+ clones were found to be enriched in EMRA. From day 15 to 85, contracting clones showed balanced CD4/CD8 phenotypes, whereas a second wave of clones that expanded from day 15 to 37 leaned towards CD4+. SARS-CoV-2 specificity was not confirmed for the second-wave clones peaking on day 37. The study included only a couple of mild cases, and larger cohorts that include severe cases with pre-infection samples were judged to be necessary.

TCRdb lists the instrument as Illumina NovaSeq 6000. Using 5'RACE with constant-segment primers, TCRalpha and TCRbeta cDNA libraries were constructed, with sample barcodes and unique molecular identifiers added in the process. Trizol reagent was used to extract RNA from every sample. Library amplification was performed in two PCR steps, and a second sample barcode and Illumina TruSeq adapters were introduced in the second step. Sequencing of libraries was performed on an Illumina NovaSeq with 2 x 150 bp paired-end reads. Per the original workflow: Demultiplexing of reads and collapsing into UMI-guided consensus sequences were performed with migec v1.2.7. With mixcr v2.1.11, UMI consensuses were aligned to TRA and TRB V and J templates and assembled into clonotypes. A clonotype was counted as expanded or contracted only when both edgeR and NoisET called the clonotype significant, with the noise models trained on biological replicates. For edgeR calls, a false discovery rate-adjusted p below 0.01 and a log2 fold-change threshold of 1 were applied. PCA with hierarchical clustering of max-normalized trajectories of the 1000 most abundant clonotypes was used as exploratory dynamics analysis. Separately sequenced CD4+ and CD8+ repertoires were used to assign a CD4 or CD8 phenotype to each responding clone. TCRdb ran its own pipeline on the public reads, namely fastp trimming at Q25 and MiXCR clone calling, and kept in-frame beta chains. Rows with a matching CDR3 protein are joined into one entry that keeps the most common DNA and genes. The V and J calls reflect TCRdb's pipeline rather than the authors' work. In all, the sample holds about 560,000 distinct CDR3 sequences, and around 15% of those were seen once. The ten most abundant clones make up roughly 8.2% of the sample.

This clonotype has a handful of counts. Its target antigen remains unknown. No per-base quality is available; no much larger clone lies one base away. PBMCs were isolated by Ficoll-Paque density gradient centrifugation. Spanning cysteine to phenylalanine, the CDR3 consists of 17 amino acids. Only the CDR3 region is kept as DNA, spanning 51 bases read in frame from base 1. The germline V end is reduced by 5 bases and the J end by 0 bases; junction bases left unmatched: 11. The germline V gene (reference sequence) provides CDR1 SEHNR and CDR2 FQNEAQ. The sample consisted of PBMCs or a T cell subset sorted from them (not recorded which). The V gene is TRBV7-9 and the J gene is TRBJ2-7, with 9 bases aligning to TRBD1. This clonotype originated in an adult woman who had mild COVID-19 (a few samples of this study predate the infection). The sample titles of this study are shuffled in the database, so cell type and time point are left out; the donor was told from shared clones. The CDR3 protein: CASSPLRDRANSYEQYF. The DNA reads TGTGCCAGCAGCCCTCTCCGGGACAGGGCCAACTCCTACGAGCAGTACTTC. Beyond the CDR3, the reference TRBV7-9 and TRBJ2-7 genes provide the residues; the full variable domain reads: DTGVSQNPRHKITKRGQNVTFRCDPISEHNRLYWYRQTLGQGPEFLTYFQNEAQLEKSRLLSDRFSAERPKGSFSTLEIQRTEQGDSAMYLCASSPLRDRANSYEQYFGPGTRLTVT.